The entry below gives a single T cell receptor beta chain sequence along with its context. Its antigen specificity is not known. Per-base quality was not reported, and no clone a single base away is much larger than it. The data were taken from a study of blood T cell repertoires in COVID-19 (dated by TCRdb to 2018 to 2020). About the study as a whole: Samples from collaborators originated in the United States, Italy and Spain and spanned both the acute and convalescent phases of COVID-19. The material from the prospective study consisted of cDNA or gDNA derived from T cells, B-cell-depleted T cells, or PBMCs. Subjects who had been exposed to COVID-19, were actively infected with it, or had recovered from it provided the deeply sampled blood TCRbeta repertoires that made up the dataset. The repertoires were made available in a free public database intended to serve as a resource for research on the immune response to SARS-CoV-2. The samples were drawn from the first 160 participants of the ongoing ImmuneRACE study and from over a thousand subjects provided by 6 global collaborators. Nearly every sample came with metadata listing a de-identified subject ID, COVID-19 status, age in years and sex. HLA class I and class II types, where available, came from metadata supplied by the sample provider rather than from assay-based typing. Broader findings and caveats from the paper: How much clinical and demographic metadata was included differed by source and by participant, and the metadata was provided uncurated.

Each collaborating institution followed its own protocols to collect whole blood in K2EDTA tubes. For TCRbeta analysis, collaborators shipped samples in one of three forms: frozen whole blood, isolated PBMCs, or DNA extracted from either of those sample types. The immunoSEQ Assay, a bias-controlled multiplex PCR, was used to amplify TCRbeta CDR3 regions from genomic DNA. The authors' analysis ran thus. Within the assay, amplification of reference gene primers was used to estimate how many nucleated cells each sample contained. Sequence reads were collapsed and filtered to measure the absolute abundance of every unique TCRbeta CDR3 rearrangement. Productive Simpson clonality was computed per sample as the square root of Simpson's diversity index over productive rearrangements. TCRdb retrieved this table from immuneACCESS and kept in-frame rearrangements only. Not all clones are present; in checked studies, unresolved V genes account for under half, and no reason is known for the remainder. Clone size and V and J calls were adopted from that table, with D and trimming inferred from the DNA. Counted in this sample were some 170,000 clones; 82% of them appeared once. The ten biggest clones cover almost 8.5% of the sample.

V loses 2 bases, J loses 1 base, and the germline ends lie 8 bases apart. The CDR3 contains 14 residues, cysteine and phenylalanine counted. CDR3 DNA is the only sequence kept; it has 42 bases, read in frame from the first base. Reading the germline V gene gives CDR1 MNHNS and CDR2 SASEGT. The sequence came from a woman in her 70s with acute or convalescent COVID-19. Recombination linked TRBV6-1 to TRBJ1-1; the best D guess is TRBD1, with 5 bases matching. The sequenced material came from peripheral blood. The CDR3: CASSENDRNTEAFF. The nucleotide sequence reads TGTGCCAGCAGTGAAAACGACAGGAACACTGAAGCTTTCTTT.